This is a list of T cell receptor beta chains from one sample in a study of shared clonotypes between healthy human individuals. The assay was immunoSEQ multiplex PCR, and TCRdb's table has in-frame clones only and misses some. The sample includes some 1,900,000 clones, approximately 95% of them seen just once. Source material: naive CD8+ T cells sorted from blood. The receptors shown here come from a man in his late teens or twenties in good health. CDR3s include the opening cysteine and the closing phenylalanine or tryptophan. D genes are given only for firm matches.

D gene,V gene,J gene,CDR3 protein,CDR3 DNA
TRBD1,TRBV5-1,TRBJ2-7,CASSFGQGGSYEQYF,TGCGCCAGCAGCTTTGGACAGGGCGGCTCCTACGAGCAGTACTTC
TRBD1,TRBV6-5,TRBJ2-1,CASSYQGAPSYNEQFF,TGTGCCAGCAGTTACCAGGGGGCACCCTCCTACAATGAGCAGTTCTTC
-,TRBV6-6,TRBJ1-2,CASSWVERGDYGYTF,TGTGCCAGCAGTTGGGTTGAGCGGGGGGACTATGGCTACACCTTC
TRBD1,TRBV5-1,TRBJ1-4,CASSLAQGGGHNEKLFF,TGCGCCAGCAGCTTGGCCCAAGGGGGCGGGCATAATGAAAAACTGTTTTTT
-,TRBV6-5,TRBJ1-1,CASTDISHAEAFF,TGTGCCAGCACCGATATCTCTCACGCTGAAGCTTTCTTT
TRBD2,TRBV19,TRBJ2-1,CASSIRGGYNEQFF,TGTGCCAGTAGTATACGGGGAGGGTACAATGAGCAGTTCTTC
-,TRBV5-4,TRBJ1-1,CASSSSYTEAFF,TGTGCCAGCAGCTCCAGTTACACTGAAGCTTTCTTT
TRBD1,TRBV11-2,TRBJ1-6,CASSPVTGGYNSPLHF,TGTGCCAGCAGCCCCGTCACAGGGGGCTATAATTCACCCCTCCACTTT
-,TRBV9,TRBJ2-1,CASSVGGNAYNEQFF,TGTGCCAGCAGCGTAGGAGGGAATGCCTACAATGAGCAGTTCTTC
-,TRBV2,TRBJ2-1,CASTRYRDNFNEQFF,TGTGCCAGCACCCGCTACCGGGACAACTTCAATGAGCAGTTCTTC
TRBD1,TRBV7-9,TRBJ2-7,CASSVGQGNADEQYF,TGTGCCAGCAGCGTGGGACAGGGGAATGCTGACGAGCAGTACTTC
TRBD2,TRBV10-1,TRBJ2-1,CASSGPDGAGLAGEQFF,TGCGCCAGCAGTGGCCCGGACGGGGCGGGCCTAGCGGGAGAGCAGTTCTTC
-,TRBV21-1,TRBJ1-3,CASSKVRAGWENTIYF,TGTGCCAGCAGCAAAGTGAGGGCGGGGTGGGAAAACACCATATATTTT
-,TRBV7-6,TRBJ2-5,CASSPPGETQYF,TGTGCCAGCAGCCCCCCAGGGGAGACCCAGTACTTC
-,TRBV29-1,TRBJ2-7,CSAQDVGEQYF,TGCAGCGCCCAAGACGTAGGTGAGCAGTACTTC
TRBD1,TRBV2,TRBJ2-7,CASAGTGWTYEQYF,TGTGCCAGCGCCGGGACAGGGTGGACCTACGAGCAGTACTTC